Here is one TCR beta chain with its context. Its antigen is currently unknown. The sample is drawn from a study of shared clonotypes between healthy human individuals. The overall study: Researchers drew samples from a couple of women and a few men aged 18 to 49. Regarding the study as a whole: Memory subsets generally showed lower estimated richness than naive subsets.

The assay was carried out at the deep level. The authors' processing: ImmunoSEQ supplied junction-only sequences lacking quality scores, so filtering was different. Produced via immunoSEQ multiplex PCR; TCRdb's table is partial and in-frame only. That table furnishes V, J and clone size, whereas the DNA furnished D and trimming. The sample gives approximately 1,500,000 clones, roughly 96% of which show up once; over 1% is in the top ten. Germline CDR1 and CDR2: MNHNY and SVGAGI (reference sequence). V was pared by 8 bases and J by 2 bases, with 16 bases between. There are 14 residues in the CDR3. The chain employs TRBV6-6 and TRBJ2-7, with D perhaps matching TRBD1 (5 bases). The source is a young man in good health. The specimen sequenced was naive CD4+ T cells sorted from blood. Subset of the sample: CD45RA+ positively selected. The DNA for the CDR3 is TGTGCCAGCTCCCACCCCAGGGAAACCTACGAGCAGTACTTC. It translates to CASSHPRETYEQYF.